The clone carrying this T cell receptor beta chain has a handful of counts. Its matching antigen is unknown. Different DNA sequences within this sample yield the same CDR3. The germline V gene has CDR1 SGDLS and CDR2 YYNGEE. The V segment lost 1 base and the J segment 0 bases; nucleotides outside the gene matches: 1. The CDR3 spans 15 residues. The table came from immunoSEQ multiplex PCR; TCRdb's copy has only in-frame clones and leaves some out. Among fewer than 400,000 clones listed, approximately 67% were seen once. This sample is part of a study of cytotoxic CD8 clonotypes in ibrutinib-treated CLL. Study results and limitations: Public clonotypes, rarely seen, contracted or held steady on treatment. Clonality went higher at ibrutinib response and then dropped back toward baseline at progression.

Material: PBMCs, obtained after 36 months of ibrutinib treatment. The sequence derives from a human donor with chronic lymphocytic leukemia. The chain employs TRBV9 and TRBJ2-1; the match to TRBD2 covers 7 bases. The CDR3 here is CASSVLAASYNEQFF. In nucleotides, the CDR3 is TGTGCCAGCAGCGTACTAGCGGCCTCCTACAATGAGCAGTTCTTC.